The 9 T cell receptor beta chains below all came from one sample that was sequenced in a study of blood T cell repertoires in COVID-19. TCRdb's copy holds only in-frame clones and misses some; the assay was immunoSEQ multiplex PCR. The sample carries more than 150,000 clones, about 72% recorded once. The sequenced sample consisted of PBMCs or T cells enriched from blood (not recorded which). Every receptor here comes from a woman between 45 and 60 years old who had recovered from COVID-19.

The chain joins TRBV27 to TRBJ1-2; D gene ambiguous. Germline V lookup: CDR1 MNHEY, CDR2 SMNVEV (reference sequence). The V end was cut by 3 bases, the J end by 1 base, with 6 bases between. CDR3 length equals 13 residues. CDR3 in amino acids: CASSLSGNYGYTF. In nucleotides, the CDR3 is TGTGCCAGCAGTTTGAGCGGTAACTATGGCTACACCTTC.

CDR3 sequence reads: CASSREPTGGYEQYF. The CDR3 DNA is TGCGCCAGCAGCCGCGAACCAACAGGGGGCTACGAGCAGTACTTC. The V call is TRBV5-1, the J call TRBJ2-7; 8 bases are a match to TRBD1. CDR1 is SGHRS, CDR2 YFSETQ, per germline. CDR3 length: 15 residues. With V trimmed by 4 bases and J by 3 bases, 9 bases remained unmatched.

The V gene is TRBV4-1, the J gene TRBJ1-4; TRBD1 agrees at 7 bases. Looked up from germline, CDR1 is MGHRA and CDR2 is YSYEKL. V trimming: 4 bases; J trimming: 8 bases; junction bases outside the gene matches: 16. The CDR3 length is 17 residues. The CDR3 region has the DNA TGCGCCAGCAGCCCGGGACAGAGGGAAATGATAAGAGAAAAACTGTTTTTT. Protein: CASSPGQREMIREKLFF.

This clone has just a few counts. The chain carries TRBV9 and TRBJ2-1; TRBD2 aligns across 8 bases. J was trimmed by 9 bases and V by 4 bases; bases with no gene match: 15. The CDR3 extends over 16 amino acids. The germline CDR1 and CDR2 sequences are SGDLS and YYNGEE. As DNA, the CDR3 is TGTGCCAGCAGCCCACTGTCGGGACTAGGGTTGGGTGAGCAGTTCTTC. Its translation is CASSPLSGLGLGEQFF.

Written as DNA, the CDR3 is TGTGCCAGCAGCCAAGGGAGCTCCTACGAGCAGTACTTC. Translating gives CASSQGSSYEQYF. This sequence joins TRBV3-1 (or the pseudogene TRBV3-2) and TRBJ2-7; no reliable D call. Germline V CDR1 and CDR2: LGHDT, YNNKEL (reference sequence). Deletions cut 1 base from V and 0 bases from J, with 4 bases between. The CDR3 consists of 13 residues.

This rearrangement joins TRBV27 to TRBJ2-1; 9 bases are a match to TRBD2. Germline CDR1 reads MNHEY; CDR2 reads SMNVEV (reference sequence). The junction had 5 bases not matched to a gene; V was cut back by 3 bases and J by 2 bases. This CDR3 contains 16 residues. CDR3 sequence reads: CASSFLAGTAYNEQFF. The CDR3 DNA is TGTGCCAGCAGTTTTCTAGCGGGAACCGCCTACAATGAGCAGTTCTTC.

The V call is TRBV3-1 (or the pseudogene TRBV3-2), the J call TRBJ1-2; a possible D gene is TRBD1 (5 bases). Germline values: CDR1 LGHDT, CDR2 YNNKEL (reference sequence). V lost 4 bases to trimming and J lost 2 bases, with 17 bases between them. This CDR3 region has 16 residues. The CDR3 sequence: CASSPRGGMSNYGYTF. CDR3 nucleotides: TGTGCCAGCAGCCCTAGGGGAGGGATGTCGAACTATGGCTACACCTTC.

The chain links TRBV25-1 to TRBJ2-2; TRBD1 matches at 8 bases. V lost 4 bases, J lost 4 bases, and 2 bases stayed unmatched. Germline CDR1 reads MGHDK; CDR2 reads SYGVNS. The CDR3 loop spans 14 amino acids. The CDR3 bases are TGTGCCAGCAGTGTAACAGGGGGCACCGGGGAGCTGTTTTTT. As protein: CASSVTGGTGELFF.

Only a few counts were recorded for this clone. This rearrangement joins TRBV28 to TRBJ2-1; 7 positions agree with TRBD2. CDR1 is MDHEN, CDR2 SYDVKM, per germline. This CDR3 is 13 amino acids long. V lost 6 bases and J lost 10; bases outside the gene matches: 9. CDR3 sequence (DNA): TGTGCCAGCAGCATCACACTAGCGATAGAGCAGTTCTTC. Translated: CASSITLAIEQFF.